The present entry profiles one T cell receptor beta chain with its context. The data were taken from a study of response to subunit inactivated influenza vaccine. CDR3 size: 17 residues. V was pared by 5 bases and J by 8 bases, with 14 bases of the junction left unmatched. Germline CDR1 reads MNHEY; CDR2 reads SMNVEV (reference sequence). TCRdb redid the calling of the RT-PCR reads with MiXCR, one entry per CDR3 protein. The table records about 570,000 distinct CDR3 sequences, around 11% of them present only once. These sequences were also reported in another study, on T cells expressing NK-cell markers. Per that paper: Making the TCR beta cDNA relied on 5'RACE template switching with UMIs. Sorted CD3+CD56+NKG2C+, CD3+CD56+NKG2C- and CD3+CD56-NKG2C+ T-cell subsets were beta-chain profiled. HCMV seropositivity marked most of the eight sequenced donors; one was seronegative. Several donors likewise had their CD3+CD56-NKG2C+ fraction led by these clonotypes.

The sequencing used PBMCs from blood, collected on the day of vaccination. The chain carries TRBV27 and TRBJ1-4, with 10 positions matching TRBD1. This sequence was found in a man in his fifties who received an inactivated influenza vaccine. The CDR3 loop reads CASSKEGTGARREKLFF. The CDR3, as DNA: TGTGCCAGCAGTAAAGAGGGGACAGGGGCGAGGCGAGAAAAACTGTTTTTT.